Following are 19 T cell receptor beta chains from one sample sequenced in a study of cytomegalovirus exposure and HLA in healthy donors. A multiplex PCR was run with 60 Vbeta primers and 13 Jbeta primers. Profiled with immunoSEQ multiplex PCR; TCRdb holds only in-frame clones, not every one. The sample's table shows 130,000 or so clones. Sample: PBMCs. These receptors were obtained from a woman aged 18-35 years in good health and CMV-seronegative.

The chain combines TRBV21-1 with TRBJ2-7; the table names TRBD2, a call not compared with the DNA. TRBV21-1 constitutes a pseudogene. This CDR3 region has 15 residues. The CDR3 region is CASSVPGTPSYEQYV. The CDR3 DNA follows: TGTGCCAGCAGCGTTCCCGGGACTCCTTCCTACGAGCAGTACGTC.

The chain links TRBV18 to TRBJ1-2; TRBD1 aligns across 9 bases. This CDR3 region has 13 residues. With V trimmed by 4 bases and J by 3 bases, 0 bases remained unmatched. Germline assignment: CDR1 KGHSH and CDR2 LQKENI. For the CDR3, the DNA is TGTGCCAGCTCACGGACAGGGGACTATGGCTACACCTTC. This gives the protein CASSRTGDYGYTF.

This chain connects TRBV2 to TRBJ2-7; 14 nucleotides match TRBD2. V was clipped by 5 bases and J by 4 bases; unmatched bases: 7. Looked up from germline, CDR1 is SNHLY and CDR2 is FYNNEI. The CDR3 extends over 16 amino acids. The CDR3 protein is CASSPAGTSGSYEQYF. CDR3 DNA sequence: TGTGCCAGCAGTCCGGCCGGGACTAGCGGGAGTTACGAGCAGTACTTC.

The CDR3 sequence is CASRAGQGVYEQYF. DNA for the CDR3: TGCGCCAGCAGGGCGGGACAGGGGGTGTACGAGCAGTACTTC. The chain links TRBV10-2 to TRBJ2-7; TRBD1 matches at 11 bases. J gave up 4 bases and V 6 bases, and 5 bases lay outside the gene matches. The V gene's germline CDR1 is WSHSY and CDR2 SAAADI. The CDR3 contains 14 residues.

The chain combines TRBV4-2 with TRBJ1-1; no firm D call. The V gene's germline CDR1 is LGHNA and CDR2 YNFKEQ. This CDR3 comprises 14 residues. Deletions cut 3 bases from V and 7 bases from J, with 15 bases between. The CDR3 DNA sequence: TGTGCCAGCAGCCATCTAAGCGGAGTGGGTGAAGCTTTCTTT. This codes for CASSHLSGVGEAFF.

V usage is TRBV7-6 and J usage is TRBJ2-5; D remains unclear. The CDR3 length is 14 residues. Germline CDR1 SGHVS, CDR2 FNYEAQ. Trimming took 4 bases from V and 4 from J, leaving 13 bases between them. In DNA, the CDR3 is TGTGCCAGCAGCTCAGCGACTCTTTTAGAGACCCAGTACTTC. It translates to CASSSATLLETQYF. Variable domain in full (rest from reference TRBV7-6 and TRBJ2-5): GAGVSQSPRYKVTKRGQDVALRCDPISGHVSLYWYRQALGQGPEFLTYFNYEAQQDKSGLPNDRFSAERPEGSISTLTIQRTEQRDSAMYRCASSSATLLETQYFGPGTRLLVL.

The chain links TRBV5-1 to TRBJ2-7, with 9 bases lining up with TRBD1. In germline, CDR1 is SGHRS, CDR2 YFSETQ. CDR3 length: 14 amino acids. V shed 2 bases, J shed 6 bases, and the junction held 6 bases outside the gene matches. The CDR3 region is CASSLDRGGTEQYF. The CDR3, as DNA: TGCGCCAGCAGCTTAGACAGGGGGGGTACCGAGCAGTACTTC.

V gene TRBV30 combines with J gene TRBJ2-3, with 7 bases lining up with TRBD2. The CDR3 length is 15 residues. In germline, CDR1 is GTSNPN, CDR2 SVGIG (reference sequence). V shed 3 bases and J 1 base; nucleotides not matched to a gene: 7. CDR3 loop: CAWRVGGSGTDTQYF. DNA for the CDR3: TGTGCCTGGAGGGTTGGCGGGAGCGGCACAGATACGCAGTATTTT.

The chain recombines TRBV20-1 with TRBJ2-2; D is ambiguous. Germline-derived CDR1 and CDR2 are DFQATT and SNEGSKA (reference sequence). This CDR3 is 11 amino acids long. V lost 5 bases and J lost 7, with 8 bases in between. CDR3 residues: CSAAMHGELFF. DNA for the CDR3: TGCAGTGCTGCGATGCACGGGGAGCTGTTTTTT.

This sequence joins TRBV5-1 and TRBJ1-3; tentative D call: TRBD1 (5 bases). The V gene's germline CDR1 is SGHRS and CDR2 YFSETQ. The V end was cut by 0 bases, the J end by 10 bases, with 14 bases between. This CDR3 has 14 residues. Here the CDR3 reads CASSLGQGAETIYF. CDR3 coding DNA: TGCGCCAGCAGCTTGGGACAAGGGGCTGAAACCATATATTTT.

The chain uses TRBV7-9 and TRBJ1-6; the D is unclear. Per the germline V gene, CDR1 is SEHNR and CDR2 is FQNEAQ (reference sequence). Trimming removed 0 bases from V and 7 bases from J, with 4 bases in between. The CDR3 consists of 13 residues. The CDR3 region is CASSLAENSPLHF. CDR3 DNA sequence: TGTGCCAGCAGCTTAGCGGAGAATTCACCCCTCCACTTT.

Here the CDR3 DNA reads TGTGCCACCAGCCTGGCAGTTGCAAACGATGAGCAGTTCTTC. The encoded protein is CATSLAVANDEQFF. V usage is TRBV6-5 and J usage is TRBJ2-1; D is unresolved. Germline-derived CDR1 and CDR2 are MNHEY and SVGAGI. This CDR3 has 14 amino acids. V was cut by 10 bases and J by 8 bases, with 21 bases left in between.

This chain links TRBV11-3 with TRBJ2-1; D is undetermined. The germline CDR1 and CDR2 sequences are SGHNT and YENEEA. V was trimmed by 5 bases and J by 0 bases, leaving 17 bases between them. The CDR3 has 17 amino acids. The CDR3 sequence: CASSPRSQTISYNEQFF. The CDR3 DNA sequence: TGTGCCAGCAGCCCGAGATCCCAGACAATCTCCTACAATGAGCAGTTCTTC.

This chain joins TRBV11-2 and TRBJ2-3, with 14 bases aligning to TRBD2. The CDR3 is made up of 16 amino acids. CDR1 and CDR2 (germline): SGHAT, FQNNGV. Germline trimming cut 4 bases from V and 6 bases from J; bases unmatched to any gene: 6. DNA of the CDR3: TGTGCCAGCAGCTCCGGACTAGCGGGAGGTCTGGATACGCAGTATTTT. Its protein is CASSSGLAGGLDTQYF.

This sequence joins TRBV27 and TRBJ1-1, with D maybe TRBD1 (5 bases). V was pared by 5 bases and J by 6 bases, with 10 bases between. The germline CDR1 and CDR2 sequences are MNHEY and SMNVEV (reference sequence). The CDR3 spans 12 residues. The chain's CDR3 is CASSMGGAEAFF. CDR3 DNA sequence: TGTGCCAGCAGTATGGGGGGAGCTGAAGCTTTCTTT.

CDR3 DNA: TGTGCCAGCAGCTTAGTCGCCAACAGTTTTAACACAGATACGCAGTATTTT. Its translation is CASSLVANSFNTDTQYF. The chain is built from TRBV11-2 and TRBJ2-3; no reliable D call. The germline gives CDR1 SGHAT, CDR2 FQNNGV. The V end was cut by 1 base, the J end by 2 bases, with 16 bases between. This CDR3 contains 17 residues.

The gene calls are TRBV7-2 and TRBJ1-2; the D is unclear. This CDR3 has 13 residues. Germline CDR1 is SGHTA and CDR2 is FQGNSA. V was cut by 7 bases and J by 1 base, with 10 bases left in between. The DNA of the CDR3 is TGTGCCAGCACCAGTTACCGTAACTATGGCTACACCTTC. It specifies CASTSYRNYGYTF.

The rearrangement links TRBV4-1 to TRBJ1-4; 7 bases match TRBD1. The germline V gene has CDR1 MGHRA and CDR2 YSYEKL. Unmatched junction bases numbered 8, after V lost 3 bases and J lost 4 bases. The CDR3 contains 16 residues. The chain's CDR3 is CASSQAGQARNEKLFF. CDR3 DNA sequence: TGCGCCAGCAGCCAGGCCGGACAGGCGCGTAATGAAAAACTGTTTTTT.

The chain joins TRBV10-3 to TRBJ2-2; TRBD1 is a possible D gene (6 bases). V lost 11 bases, J lost 7 bases, and 17 bases lay in between. The CDR3 runs 13 residues. Germline V gene lookup returns CDR1 ENHRY and CDR2 SYGVKD. The CDR3 protein is CAVRTDGLGELFF. For the CDR3, the DNA is TGTGCCGTGAGGACAGACGGTCTCGGGGAGCTGTTTTTT.